Listed below are T cell receptor beta chains from one sample, sequenced in a study of shared clonotypes between healthy human individuals. Using immunoSEQ multiplex PCR, the repertoire was profiled, and TCRdb retains in-frame clones only, with some absent. The table has 2 million to 2.5 million clones, 90% to 97% seen once. Sequencing was carried out using naive CD4+ T cells sorted from blood. These receptors were obtained from a man aged 18 to 35 in good health. Both conserved end residues are part of each CDR3. The D gene is left open where the match is weak. Only part of the rows carry a size: once, few, many, or a class if the clone is expanded.

TRBV15	.	.	TRBJ2-1	CATSRDYGGGGYNEQFF	TGTGCCACCAGCAGAGATTACGGGGGAGGAGGCTACAATGAGCAGTTCTTC
TRBV6-5	.	.	TRBJ2-1	CASSYSGDNEQFF	TGTGCCAGCAGTTACTCAGGGGACAATGAGCAGTTCTTC
TRBV6-5	.	.	TRBJ1-5	CASSYLQGLGNQPQHF	TGTGCCAGCAGTTACCTACAGGGTCTCGGCAATCAGCCCCAGCATTTT
TRBV2	.	TRBD1	TRBJ2-7	CASGGQGDYEQYF	TGTGCCAGCGGGGGACAGGGCGACTACGAGCAGTACTTC
TRBV7-2	.	TRBD2	TRBJ2-5	CASSWGLAGEGSTQYF	TGTGCCAGCAGCTGGGGACTAGCGGGAGAGGGGTCGACCCAGTACTTC
TRBV6-5	once	TRBD1	TRBJ2-7	CASSHRGPEQYF	TGTGCCAGCAGCCACAGGGGGCCCGAGCAGTACTTC
TRBV2	.	TRBD2	TRBJ2-5	CASSQGLAGGRETQYF	TGTGCCAGCAGTCAGGGACTAGCGGGGGGTCGGGAGACCCAGTACTTC
TRBV6-5	once	TRBD1	TRBJ1-1	CASSRRDRSDTEAFF	TGTGCCAGCAGTCGAAGGGACAGGAGTGACACTGAAGCTTTCTTT
TRBV10-3	.	.	TRBJ2-5	CAISELQGIGETQYF	TGTGCCATCAGTGAATTACAGGGTATCGGAGAGACCCAGTACTTC
TRBV9	.	.	TRBJ1-2	CASSVGVGRFDGYTF	TGTGCCAGCAGCGTAGGGGTGGGTAGGTTTGATGGCTACACCTTC
TRBV4-3	.	TRBD1	TRBJ2-7	CASSRRIGDSSYEQYF	TGCGCCAGCAGCCGACGGATTGGGGACAGCTCCTACGAGCAGTACTTC
TRBV6-1	.	.	TRBJ2-3	CASSWTVTSTDTQYF	TGTGCCAGCAGTTGGACAGTAACTAGCACAGATACGCAGTATTTT
TRBV6-5	few	TRBD1	TRBJ2-7	CASSYSGTGTYEQYF	TGTGCCAGCAGTTACTCTGGGACAGGAACCTACGAGCAGTACTTC
TRBV19	.	TRBD1	TRBJ2-7	CASSKQGQYEQYF	TGTGCCAGTAGTAAACAGGGGCAGTACGAGCAGTACTTC
TRBV6-1	few	TRBD2	TRBJ2-5	CASSEGRGGETQYF	TGTGCCAGCAGTGAAGGGAGGGGAGGGGAGACCCAGTACTTC
TRBV5-4	once	.	TRBJ1-2	CASSQDRTYGYTF	TGTGCCAGCAGCCAAGACAGAACCTATGGCTACACCTTC
TRBV19	.	.	TRBJ2-5	CASSPLPTPVYQETQYF	TGTGCCAGTAGTCCACTACCGACCCCCGTGTACCAAGAGACCCAGTACTTC
TRBV27	.	.	TRBJ2-7	CASSFKASRRGHNYEQYF	TGTGCCAGCAGTTTTAAAGCCTCTCGACGGGGGCACAACTACGAGCAGTACTTC
TRBV28	.	.	TRBJ2-2	CASQGGTGELFF	TGTGCCTCCCAGGGGGGGACCGGGGAGCTGTTTTTT
TRBV7-9	.	.	TRBJ1-6	CASSLGGGDNSPLHF	TGTGCCAGCAGCTTGGGGGGGGGTGATAATTCACCCCTCCACTTT